This entry lists 25 T cell receptor beta chains sequenced from one sample in a study of blood T cells in healthy people across ages. The use of a sample-barcoded 5' primer and a J-beta primer mix characterized a second PCR of about 7 to 12 cycles. From the 5' RACE reads, TCRdb called clonotypes with MiXCR, one entry per CDR3 protein. The table lists 450,000 to 650,000 distinct CDR3 sequences, around 24% of them singletons. These same data were also listed under a study on T cells of mothers and their children.

The sequenced sample was blood. These receptors all come from a boy between 10 and 17 years old in good health.

The chain links TRBV7-2 to TRBJ2-3; a possible D gene is TRBD2 (5 bases). The CDR3 has 16 residues. Per germline, CDR1 SGHTA and CDR2 FQGNSA. V shed 5 bases and J shed 2 bases, with 17 bases lying between them. In nucleotides, the CDR3 is TGTGCCAGCAGCCCGCTCGGGATCCTACTCACAGATACGCAGTATTTT. The encoded protein is CASSPLGILLTDTQYF. Drawing the rest from reference TRBV7-2 and TRBJ2-3, the complete variable domain is GAGVSQSPSNKVTEKGKDVELRCDPISGHTALYWYRQSLGQGLEFLIYFQGNSAPDKSGLPSDRFSAERTGGSVSTLTIQRTQQEDSAVYLCASSPLGILLTDTQYFGPGTRLTVL.

V is TRBV20-1 and J is TRBJ2-5; no firm D call. The CDR3 sequence is 14 residues long. V lost 0 bases and J 3 bases, leaving 11 bases between the germline ends. CDR1 DFQATT and CDR2 SNEGSKA come from the germline V gene (reference sequence). CDR3 nucleotide sequence: TGCAGTGCTAGAGATCGCCGAGCAGAAGAGACCCAGTACTTC. As protein: CSARDRRAEETQYF.

The rearrangement uses TRBV15 and TRBJ1-2, with a tentative D call TRBD1 (5 bases). Looked up from germline, CDR1 is LNHNV and CDR2 is YYDKDF (reference sequence). Trimming took off 5 bases at V and 3 bases at J, with 10 bases between the two ends. The CDR3 covers 13 residues. The CDR3: CATSLRQYYGYTF. The CDR3 DNA follows: TGTGCCACCAGCTTGAGACAGTACTATGGCTACACCTTC.

This clonotype was counted a few times. The rearrangement links TRBV28 to TRBJ2-5; 9 positions agree with TRBD1. The germline CDR1 and CDR2 sequences are MDHEN and SYDVKM. There are 16 residues in the CDR3. Trimming at V came to 7 bases and at J to 4 bases, leaving 13 bases not matched to a gene. CDR3 region: CASNQPGQGWRETQYF. CDR3 bases: TGTGCCAGCAACCAACCGGGACAGGGTTGGAGAGAGACCCAGTACTTC.

In this sample, this clonotype turned up a few times. The chain links TRBV27 to TRBJ1-5, with D uncertain. Germline CDR1 is MNHEY and CDR2 is SMNVEV (reference sequence). The CDR3 consists of 14 residues. V was trimmed by 0 bases and J by 6 bases, leaving 9 bases between them. The CDR3 DNA follows: TGTGCCAGCAGTTTATCAGGGCCACGTCAGCCCCAGCATTTT. It codes for CASSLSGPRQPQHF.

This clonotype came up a few times. The gene calls are TRBV7-8 and TRBJ2-7; D possibly uses TRBD1 or TRBD2 (5 bases each). The length of the CDR3 is 14 residues. V was pared by 5 bases and J by 7 bases, with 18 bases between. CDR1 and CDR2 from the germline V gene are SGHVS and FQNEAQ. This CDR3 is CASSLSVGDPEQYF. The CDR3 coding sequence is TGTGCCAGCAGCCTCTCCGTTGGGGACCCGGAGCAGTACTTC.

The chain links TRBV10-3 to TRBJ1-3; 11 bases are a match to TRBD1. V lost 10 bases and J lost 1; bases outside the gene matches: 3. Germline loops: CDR1 ENHRY, CDR2 SYGVKD. The CDR3 is made up of 14 amino acids. The CDR3 sequence: CATGQGASGNTIYF. DNA of the CDR3: TGTGCCACCGGACAGGGGGCTTCTGGAAACACCATATATTTT.

In its sample, this clonotype was seen many times. The chain links TRBV3-1 to TRBJ1-1, with a weak D call TRBD1 (5 bases). Germline V gives CDR1 LGHDT, CDR2 YNNKEL (reference sequence). The V gene lost 1 base and the J gene lost 1 base, with 7 bases spanning the gap. The CDR3 is 14 residues long. The CDR3 sequence is CASSQVGGNTEAFF. The CDR3, as DNA: TGTGCCAGCAGCCAAGTGGGGGGGAACACTGAAGCTTTCTTT.

This clonotype was picked up one time. The gene calls are TRBV6-1 and TRBJ2-7, with 10 bases that match TRBD2. The last part of the DNA fits TRBJ2-5 better; the J call may be wrong. The CDR3 runs 15 residues. Germline V gene sequence: CDR1 MNHNS, CDR2 SASEGT. CDR3 nucleotide sequence: TGTGCCAGCAGTGAAGCCCCCCTAGCGGGGGCGACCCAGTACTTC. It translates to CASSEAPLAGATQYF.

The rearrangement joins TRBV2 to TRBJ2-5; D call uncertain. This CDR3 comprises 13 residues. Trimming removed 3 bases from V and 5 bases from J, with 10 bases in between. From germline, CDR1 is SNHLY and CDR2 FYNNEI. The CDR3 reads CASSDLVWETQYF. In nucleotides, the CDR3 is TGTGCCAGCAGTGATTTGGTCTGGGAGACCCAGTACTTC.

This clonotype was observed a few times. This rearrangement joins TRBV20-1 to TRBJ2-5; TRBD2 matches at 11 bases. Matching the DNA end better, TRBJ2-1 makes the J call doubtful. There are 17 residues in the CDR3. From germline, CDR1 is DFQATT and CDR2 SNEGSKA (reference sequence). Here the CDR3 DNA reads TGCAGTGCTGCCGCGAATAGCGGGAGGGCCCATATAGGTGAGCAGTTCTTC. It is translated as CSAAANSGRAHIGEQFF.

In the case of this clonotype: The junction shows a germline mismatch at one end, possibly a read error. The chain couples TRBV20-1 to TRBJ2-5; the D is unclear. Germline-derived CDR1 and CDR2 are DFQATT and SNEGSKA (reference sequence). CDR3 length: 15 amino acids. This chain's CDR3 is CGARDITDAKETQYF. CDR3 coding DNA: TGCGGTGCTAGAGATATTACAGACGCAAAAGAGACCCAGTACTTC.

This clonotype was seen many times. J is TRBJ2-6 and V is TRBV7-8; 8 positions match TRBD1. From germline, CDR1 is SGHVS and CDR2 FQNEAQ. Losses at the gene ends were 2 bases for V and 0 bases for J; bases not matched to a gene: 0. This CDR3 spans 16 amino acids. CDR3 residues: CASSLTGGSGANVLTF. CDR3 DNA: TGTGCCAGCAGCTTAACAGGGGGCTCTGGGGCCAACGTCCTGACTTTC.

The chain links TRBV2 to TRBJ2-4; TRBD2 might be the D (5 bases). V lost 4 bases and J 6 bases, leaving 25 bases between the germline ends. This CDR3 has 18 amino acids. The germline V gene has CDR1 SNHLY and CDR2 FYNNEI. In nucleotides, the CDR3 is TGTGCCAGCAGTGTGCCAGCGGACCCGACCCAGGCCTTAAACATTCAGTACTTC. Encoded protein: CASSVPADPTQALNIQYF.

In this sample, this clonotype turned up once. V gene TRBV21-1 combines with J gene TRBJ1-2. TRBV21-1 is described as a pseudogene. CDR3 size: 8 residues. CDR3 protein: CAIERYTF. In DNA, the CDR3 is TGTGCCATCGAGCGCTACACCTTC.

This clonotype turned up a few times. This sequence joins TRBV29-1 and TRBJ1-1; TRBD1 matches at 7 bases. CDR1 is SQVTM and CDR2 is ANQGSEA in the germline V gene. The V and J ends lost 7 bases and 4 bases, in that order; junction bases with no gene match: 6. The CDR3 consists of 12 residues. DNA for the CDR3: TGCAGCGGCAGAACAGGGGTCACTGAAGCTTTCTTT. It translates to CSGRTGVTEAFF.

This clonotype was seen more than once but under ten times. The gene calls are TRBV20-1 and TRBJ2-2; weak D call: TRBD1 (6 bases). The CDR3 is 14 amino acids. Trimming removed 3 bases at V and 6 bases at J, with 14 bases between. Germline V gene lookup returns CDR1 DFQATT and CDR2 SNEGSKA (reference sequence). The CDR3, as DNA: TGCAGTGCTAGCCCCGGACAGTTCTCCGGGGAGCTGTTTTTT. Encoded protein: CSASPGQFSGELFF.

This rearrangement joins TRBV6-5 to TRBJ2-1, with a weak D call TRBD2 (6 bases). This CDR3 is 16 amino acids long. The germline CDR1 and CDR2 sequences are MNHEY and SVGAGI. Trimming stripped 2 bases from V and 0 bases from J, with 11 bases between. The CDR3 loop is CASSYKRASSYNEQFF. The CDR3 DNA reads TGTGCCAGCAGTTACAAGCGGGCGAGCTCCTACAATGAGCAGTTCTTC.

This clonotype was picked up a small number of times. The chain employs TRBV20-1 and TRBJ2-5; 16 bases are a match to TRBD2. The J call may be incorrect, as the DNA end agrees better with TRBJ2-1. CDR1 and CDR2 from the germline V gene are DFQATT and SNEGSKA (reference sequence). The CDR3 length is 16 residues. CDR3 coding DNA: TGCAGTGCTATAGGGACTAGCGGGGGGGTTAGGAATGAGCAGTTCTTC. It translates to CSAIGTSGGVRNEQFF.

The rearrangement joins TRBV25-1 to TRBJ2-4; tentatively, D is TRBD1 or TRBD2 (5 bases each). Per the germline V gene, CDR1 is MGHDK and CDR2 is SYGVNS. The CDR3 runs 17 residues. Trimming left V 5 bases short and J 1 base short, with 18 bases between. The CDR3: CASSRGTDIWAKNIQYF. The CDR3 nucleotides are TGTGCCAGCAGTCGAGGGACCGACATTTGGGCCAAAAACATTCAGTACTTC.

A few counts support this clonotype. This chain uses TRBV29-1 with TRBJ1-1, with unresolved D. Trimming cost V 4 bases and J 0 bases, with 9 bases left between them. This CDR3 is built from 13 residues. Germline V gene sequence: CDR1 SQVTM, CDR2 ANQGSEA. This CDR3 is CSVGRQMNTEAFF. CDR3 nucleotide sequence: TGCAGCGTTGGCAGACAAATGAACACTGAAGCTTTCTTT.

The chain is built from TRBV5-1 and TRBJ2-1, with 9 positions matching TRBD2. Germline V lookup: CDR1 SGHRS, CDR2 YFSETQ. The CDR3 totals 15 residues. Germline trimming cut 0 bases from V and 6 bases from J; bases unmatched to any gene: 4. CDR3 sequence: CASSLGGTSFNEQFF. In nucleotides, the CDR3 is TGCGCCAGCAGCTTGGGGGGGACTAGCTTCAATGAGCAGTTCTTC.

This clonotype appeared a few times. V gene TRBV27 combines with J gene TRBJ2-7, with D uncertain. V was cut by 6 bases and J by 2 bases, with 17 bases left in between. Germline V gene lookup returns CDR1 MNHEY and CDR2 SMNVEV (reference sequence). This CDR3 comprises 15 residues. The CDR3 loop is CASRRSSSFPYEQYF. DNA for the CDR3: TGTGCCAGCAGACGTAGTAGCAGTTTCCCCTACGAGCAGTACTTC.

This chain joins TRBV12-3 or TRBV12-4 and TRBJ2-7; D gene uncertain. The germline V and J ends were trimmed by 5 bases and 0 bases, with 14 bases remaining between them. The CDR3 spans 15 residues. The chain's CDR3 is CASSPRVFGSYEQYF. The CDR3 DNA follows: TGTGCCAGCAGTCCTAGGGTTTTCGGCTCCTACGAGCAGTACTTC.

V and J are TRBV20-1 and TRBJ2-3; D remains unclear. The V end was cut by 3 bases, the J end by 0 bases, with 10 bases between. The CDR3 totals 14 residues. CDR1 DFQATT and CDR2 SNEGSKA come from the germline V gene (reference sequence). Here the CDR3 DNA reads TGCAGTGCTAGTCTGTACCCTAGCACAGATACGCAGTATTTT. Translated: CSASLYPSTDTQYF.